The 18 T cell receptor beta chains below all came from one sample that was sequenced in a study of OX40 agonist ivuxolimab in advanced cancers. The table came from immunoSEQ multiplex PCR; TCRdb's copy has only in-frame clones and leaves some out. The table shows more than 65,000 clones, with about 85% occurring only once. The material sequenced was CD4+ or CD8+ T cells sorted from blood, taken in a trial of the OX40 agonist ivuxolimab. The receptor set was obtained from an adult with an advanced solid tumor such as melanoma, head and neck, liver or kidney cancer.

This chain connects TRBV19 to TRBJ1-1; D may be TRBD1 (5 bases). Between the trimmed V and J ends, which lost 5 bases and 1 base, there was a span of 14 bases. Germline CDR1 and CDR2: LNHDA and SQIVND (reference sequence). The CDR3 contains 15 residues. The CDR3 nucleotides read TGTGCCAGTAGTGTTTCCGGGGGAAAGAACACTGAAGCTTTCTTT. It translates to CASSVSGGKNTEAFF.

J is TRBJ1-3 and V is TRBV6-6; 7 nucleotides match TRBD1. Germline CDR1 MNHNY, CDR2 SVGAGI (reference sequence). The CDR3 covers 15 residues. J lost 0 bases, V lost 5 bases, and 4 bases had no gene match. The CDR3 DNA sequence: TGTGCCAGCAGTCCGCGGACAGGCTCTGGAAACACCATATATTTT. It codes for CASSPRTGSGNTIYF.

The rearrangement joins TRBV12-5 to TRBJ2-7; tentatively, D is TRBD2 (6 bases). CDR1 LGHNT and CDR2 FRNRAP come from the germline V gene. The CDR3 is 14 amino acids. V was trimmed by 2 bases and J by 3 bases, leaving 11 bases between them. Here the CDR3 reads CASGLSGGIYEQYF. The CDR3 DNA is TGTGCTAGTGGTTTGAGTGGCGGGATCTACGAGCAGTACTTC.

This rearrangement joins TRBV30 to TRBJ2-3; no clear D gene. The CDR3 is 11 residues long. V was shortened by 1 base and J by 2 bases, with 1 base between the two germline ends. The germline gives CDR1 GTSNPN, CDR2 SVGIG (reference sequence). CDR3 coding DNA: TGTGCCTGGAGTGACACAGATACGCAGTATTTT. Translated: CAWSDTDTQYF.

The chain carries TRBV7-3 and TRBJ1-1; 8 positions match TRBD1. CDR3 length: 15 residues. In germline, CDR1 is SGHTA, CDR2 FQGTGA. V gave up 5 bases and J gave up 2 bases; unmatched junction bases: 7. DNA for the CDR3: TGTGCCAGCAGCACAACCGGGACAGGTAACACTGAAGCTTTCTTT. It encodes CASSTTGTGNTEAFF.

The chain combines TRBV6-6 with TRBJ1-5; maybe TRBD1 (6 bases). Deletions cut 5 bases from V and 8 bases from J, with 13 bases between. CDR3 length: 13 amino acids. From germline, CDR1 is MNHNY and CDR2 SVGAGI (reference sequence). The CDR3 reads CASSKDSQEPQHF. CDR3 DNA: TGTGCCAGCAGTAAGGACAGTCAGGAGCCCCAGCATTTT.

CDR3 loop: CASSPEVSYGYTF. CDR3 DNA sequence: TGTGCCAGCTCACCAGAAGTTTCTTATGGCTACACCTTC. This sequence joins TRBV18 and TRBJ1-2; D is unresolved. CDR1 and CDR2 (germline): KGHSH, LQKENI. Trimming pared 2 bases from V and 5 bases from J, leaving 9 bases between. This CDR3 contains 13 residues.

V usage is TRBV28 and J usage is TRBJ1-2, with D tentatively TRBD1 (5 bases). The germline V gene encodes CDR1 MDHEN and CDR2 SYDVKM. The CDR3 is 13 amino acids. Trimming shortened V by 3 bases and J by 6 bases, and 11 bases separated the two germline ends. The CDR3 loop reads CASSFRAGHGYTF. CDR3 sequence (DNA): TGTGCCAGCAGTTTTCGGGCAGGGCATGGCTACACCTTC.

The V gene is TRBV6-6, the J gene TRBJ1-2; D gene uncertain. Germline values: CDR1 MNHNY, CDR2 SVGAGI (reference sequence). Trimming stripped 4 bases from V and 4 bases from J, with 13 bases between. This CDR3 is 14 amino acids long. The CDR3 reads CASSSSEGSYGYTF. CDR3 coding DNA: TGTGCCAGCAGTTCCTCGGAGGGTAGCTATGGCTACACCTTC.

The chain is built from TRBV4-3 and TRBJ1-6; D call uncertain. V lost 0 bases and J 8 bases, leaving 5 bases between the germline ends. The CDR3 has 13 residues. Germline V lookup: CDR1 LGHNA, CDR2 YSLEER. CDR3 loop: CASSQDTDSPLHF. As DNA, the CDR3 is TGCGCCAGCAGCCAAGATACTGATTCACCCCTCCACTTT.

The chain employs TRBV7-8 and TRBJ1-1; D not resolved. The CDR3 is 12 residues long. Trimming pared 6 bases from V and 1 base from J, leaving 6 bases between. The germline CDR1 and CDR2 sequences are SGHVS and FQNEAQ. CDR3 residues: CASRNKNTEAFF. In nucleotides, the CDR3 is TGTGCCAGCAGGAACAAGAACACTGAAGCTTTCTTT.

The chain joins TRBV5-1 to TRBJ1-1, with 8 bases matching TRBD1. V was clipped by 4 bases and J by 5 bases; unmatched bases: 10. In germline, CDR1 is SGHRS, CDR2 YFSETQ. The CDR3 extends over 15 amino acids. The CDR3 loop is CASSLTQGAGTEAFF. The CDR3 coding sequence is TGCGCCAGCAGCCTAACCCAGGGGGCTGGAACTGAAGCTTTCTTT.

Regarding this clone: Other DNA sequences in the sample encode the same CDR3. V and J are TRBV18 and TRBJ1-4; D is ambiguous. CDR3 length equals 14 residues. Germline-derived CDR1 and CDR2 are KGHSH and LQKENI. V lost 3 bases to trimming and J lost 1 base, with 6 bases between them. This CDR3 is CASSPGGTNEKLFF. The CDR3 DNA is TGTGCCAGCTCACCGGGCGGAACTAATGAAAAACTGTTTTTT. The variable domain in full, with the rest retrieved from reference TRBV18 and TRBJ1-4, is NAGVMQNPRHLVRRRGQEARLRCSPMKGHSHVYWYRQLPEEGLKFMVYLQKENIIDESGMPKERFSAEFPKEGPSILRIQQVVRGDSAAYFCASSPGGTNEKLFFGSGTQLSVL.

This clone was recorded a few times. The chain has TRBV7-2 and TRBJ1-2, with D possibly matching TRBD1 (6 bases). Looked up from germline, CDR1 is SGHTA and CDR2 is FQGNSA. This CDR3 is 13 amino acids long. The V gene lost 1 base and the J gene lost 4 bases, with 7 bases spanning the gap. The CDR3 loop is CASSLGTVYGYTF. The CDR3 DNA reads TGTGCCAGCAGCTTAGGGACAGTCTATGGCTACACCTTC.

Only one count was recorded for this clone. The genes are TRBV19 and TRBJ2-3, with 8 positions matching TRBD2. V was pared by 1 base and J by 3 bases, with 6 bases of the junction left unmatched. The germline V gene has CDR1 LNHDA and CDR2 SQIVND (reference sequence). The CDR3 is made up of 16 amino acids. CDR3 sequence (DNA): TGTGCCAGTAGTATAGGACTAGCGTCGGTTACAGATACGCAGTATTTT. Translated: CASSIGLASVTDTQYF.

The V gene is TRBV6-5, the J gene TRBJ1-2; D may be TRBD1 (6 bases). Germline CDR1 is MNHEY and CDR2 is SVGAGI. The V gene lost 10 bases and the J gene lost 10 bases, with 19 bases spanning the gap. The CDR3 has 12 residues. The CDR3 DNA sequence: TGTGCCATTAGGGTGGGCGGGGGGCCCTACACCTTC. Its protein product is CAIRVGGGPYTF.

The chain couples TRBV30 to TRBJ2-5; 10 bases map to TRBD1. Trimming cost V 2 bases and J 1 base; bases outside gene matches: 4. The CDR3 totals 15 residues. Germline V CDR1 and CDR2: GTSNPN, SVGIG (reference sequence). CDR3 nucleotides: TGTGCCTGGAGTCCGGGACAGGGGTTCCAAGAGACCCAGTACTTC. As protein: CAWSPGQGFQETQYF.

J is TRBJ1-2 and V is TRBV2; D gene ambiguous. The CDR3 is made up of 13 amino acids. Trimming left V 3 bases short and J 2 bases short, with 7 bases between. CDR1 is SNHLY and CDR2 is FYNNEI in the germline V gene. The CDR3 DNA reads as TGTGCCAGCAGTGAGAAACAGAACTATGGCTACACCTTC. It codes for CASSEKQNYGYTF.